This T cell receptor beta chain originates from a study of CD8 T cells in ankylosing spondylitis. TCRdb analysed the 5' RACE reads with MiXCR anew, one entry per CDR3 protein. Of about 220,000 distinct CDR3 sequences listed, more than 5.5% are singletons. Comments on this clonotype: Antigen unknown.

Study results and limitations: Seemingly distinctive of ankylosing spondylitis blood was a TCR beta motif formed by eight highly homologous variants.

The CDR3 runs to 14 residues. Trimming stripped 1 base from V and 3 bases from J, with 11 bases between. Germline CDR1 is SGHRS and CDR2 is YFSETQ. This chain joins TRBV5-1 and TRBJ2-7, with no clear D. The receptor was derived from a male donor with ankylosing spondylitis. Sequencing used blood, either unsorted or a sorted T cell fraction (not recorded which). CDR3 residues: CASSLPDPNYEQYF. The CDR3, as DNA: TGCGCCAGCAGCTTGCCAGACCCTAACTACGAGCAGTACTTC.